This TCR beta chain emerged from a study of lymphopenia after photon versus proton radiotherapy. This table comes from immunoSEQ multiplex PCR, and its TCRdb copy is limited to in-frame clones, with some not included. The table shows 30,000 to 45,000 clones, with around 90% occurring only once. The CDR3 consists of 17 residues. The germline V gene has CDR1 MGHRA and CDR2 YSYEKL. V was pared by 2 bases and J by 3 bases, with 7 bases of the junction left unmatched. Study-wide findings and caveats: Under photons, naive T cells and diversity fell while effector/memory populations rose. Larger post-nadir TCR diversity loss correlated inversely with survival in deceased patients.

To note about this clone: Antigen unknown.

The sequenced sample was peripheral blood, obtained from a patient treated with photon-based radiotherapy. The TCR comes from a man aged 55 to 69 with cholangiocarcinoma. The V call is TRBV4-1, the J call TRBJ2-1; 10 bases fit TRBD2. The CDR3, as DNA: TGCGCCAGCAGCCAACAACTAGCGGGGCTGGGCTACAATGAGCAGTTCTTC. Its protein product is CASSQQLAGLGYNEQFF.